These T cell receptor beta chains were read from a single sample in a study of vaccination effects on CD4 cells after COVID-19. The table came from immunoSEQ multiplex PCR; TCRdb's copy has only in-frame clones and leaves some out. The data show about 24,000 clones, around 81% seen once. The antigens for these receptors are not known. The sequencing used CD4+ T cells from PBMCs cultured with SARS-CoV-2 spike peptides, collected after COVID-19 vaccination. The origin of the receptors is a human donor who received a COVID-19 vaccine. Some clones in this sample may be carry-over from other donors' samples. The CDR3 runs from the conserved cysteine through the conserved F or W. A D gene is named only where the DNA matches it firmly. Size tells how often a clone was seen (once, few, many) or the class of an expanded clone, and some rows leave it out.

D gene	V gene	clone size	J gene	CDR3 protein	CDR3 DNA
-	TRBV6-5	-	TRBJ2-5	CASSRGSGQETQYF	TGTGCCAGCTCCAGGGGCTCAGGGCAAGAGACCCAGTACTTC
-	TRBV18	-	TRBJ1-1	CASSLLRVGQGAEAFF	TGTGCCAGCTCACTTCTCCGGGTTGGGCAGGGCGCTGAAGCTTTCTTT
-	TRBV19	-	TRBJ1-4	CASIPGYGKLFF	TGTGCCAGTATTCCAGGCTATGGAAAACTGTTTTTT
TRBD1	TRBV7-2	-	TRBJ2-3	CASSLDRPSTDTQYF	TGTGCCAGCAGCTTGGACAGGCCTAGCACAGATACGCAGTATTTT
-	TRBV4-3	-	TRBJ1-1	CASSQSPRATEAFF	TGCGCCAGCAGCCAATCCCCCAGGGCCACTGAAGCTTTCTTT
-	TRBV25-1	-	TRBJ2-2	CASSAGVNTGELFF	TGTGCCAGCAGTGCTGGGGTTAACACCGGGGAGCTGTTTTTT
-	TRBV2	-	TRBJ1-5	CASWAGGNQPQHF	TGTGCCAGCTGGGCGGGAGGCAATCAGCCCCAGCATTTT
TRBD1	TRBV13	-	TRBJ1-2	CASSRKGQPGYGYTF	TGTGCCAGCAGCAGAAAGGGACAGCCAGGATATGGCTACACCTTC
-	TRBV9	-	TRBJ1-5	CASSVGGSNQPQHF	TGTGCCAGCAGCGTAGGTGGAAGCAATCAGCCCCAGCATTTT
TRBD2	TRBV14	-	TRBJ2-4	CASSQGPTGTTGAKNIQYF	TGTGCCAGCAGCCAAGGTCCAACCGGGACTACGGGGGCCAAAAACATTCAGTACTTC
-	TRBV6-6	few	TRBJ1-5	CASRAGDQPQHF	TGTGCCAGCAGGGCGGGGGATCAGCCCCAGCATTTT
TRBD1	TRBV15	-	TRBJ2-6	CATSRPTGTGGSGANVLTF	TGTGCCACCAGCAGACCCACCGGGACAGGGGGATCTGGGGCCAACGTCCTGACTTTC
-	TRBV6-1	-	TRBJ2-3	CASSESWDLGATDTQYF	TGTGCCAGCAGTGAATCGTGGGACCTGGGGGCCACAGATACGCAGTATTTT
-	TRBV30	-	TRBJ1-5	CAWSTRQSNQPQHF	TGTGCCTGGAGTACTCGACAGTCTAATCAGCCCCAGCATTTT
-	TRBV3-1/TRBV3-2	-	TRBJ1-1	CASSQVDTEAFF	TGTGCCAGCAGCCAAGTGGACACTGAAGCTTTCTTT
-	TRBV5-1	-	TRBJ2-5	CASSLTKNQETQYF	TGCGCCAGCAGCTTGACTAAGAACCAAGAGACCCAGTACTTC
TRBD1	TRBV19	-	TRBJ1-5	CASSASGQGMWSNQPQHF	TGTGCCAGTAGTGCCTCGGGACAGGGGATGTGGAGCAATCAGCCCCAGCATTTT
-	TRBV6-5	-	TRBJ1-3	CASSYDRPNSGNTIYF	TGTGCCAGCAGTTACGACAGGCCCAACTCTGGAAACACCATATATTTT
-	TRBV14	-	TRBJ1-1	CASSQYGPNTEAFF	TGTGCCAGCAGCCAATATGGCCCGAACACTGAAGCTTTCTTT
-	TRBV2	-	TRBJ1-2	CASSEMGVGYTF	TGTGCCAGCAGTGAAATGGGCGTTGGCTACACCTTC
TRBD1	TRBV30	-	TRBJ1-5	CAFRQGVGQPQHF	TGTGCCTTCCGACAGGGCGTTGGACAGCCCCAGCATTTT
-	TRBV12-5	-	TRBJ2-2	CASATSAGPDTGELFF	TGTGCTAGTGCCACCTCTGCCGGGCCTGACACCGGGGAGCTGTTTTTT
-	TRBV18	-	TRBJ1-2	CASSPDGGYGYTF	TGTGCCAGCTCACCAGACGGGGGCTATGGCTACACCTTC
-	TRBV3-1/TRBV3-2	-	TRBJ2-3	CASSQDPAPDTQYF	TGTGCCAGCAGCCAAGATCCGGCACCAGATACGCAGTATTTT
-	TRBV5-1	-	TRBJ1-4	CASSLGDSTNEKLFF	TGCGCCAGCAGCTTGGGAGATTCAACTAATGAAAAACTGTTTTTT
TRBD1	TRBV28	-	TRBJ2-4	CASSLSGQGAAKNIQYF	TGTGCCAGCAGTTTATCCGGACAGGGGGCAGCCAAAAACATTCAGTACTTC
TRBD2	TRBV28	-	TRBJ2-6	CASSFGGKGRGANVLTF	TGTGCCAGCAGTTTCGGGGGGAAGGGTCGAGGGGCCAACGTCCTGACTTTC
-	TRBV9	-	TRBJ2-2	CASSVTGLAGELFF	TGTGCCAGCAGCGTCACAGGGTTGGCCGGGGAGCTGTTTTTT
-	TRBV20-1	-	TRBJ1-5	CSASELGGNQPQHF	TGCAGTGCTAGTGAGCTGGGGGGCAATCAGCCCCAGCATTTT
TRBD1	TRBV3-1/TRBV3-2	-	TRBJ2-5	CAAAARGLETQYF	TGTGCCGCCGCGGCCAGGGGGCTGGAGACCCAGTACTTC
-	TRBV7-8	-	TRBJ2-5	CASSFSIQETQYF	TGTGCCAGCAGCTTCAGCATACAAGAGACCCAGTACTTC